The source of this TCR beta chain is a study of shared clonotypes between healthy human individuals. Study in general: CD4 naive and CD4 memory each took three plates per donor, while CD8 naive took two and CD8 memory one.

Genomic DNA belonging to each subset was distributed in equal measure over several immunoSEQ plates. The protocol was immunoSEQ multiplex PCR, while the TCRdb copy is restricted to in-frame clones and leaves out a portion. The table includes around 350,000 clones, around 70% detected once. Regarding this clone: Its antigen is as yet unknown.

Study conclusions and caveats: Several donors shared about 5% of their naive CD4 clonotypes. In contrast to clonotypes shared by all four donors, non-shared clonotypes had lower generation probabilities.

This CDR3 is 18 amino acids long. The germline V gene encodes CDR1 MDHEN and CDR2 SYDVKM. J was trimmed by 5 bases and V by 4 bases; bases with no gene match: 16. The receptor was isolated from a man in his thirties or forties in good health. The sequenced sample was memory CD4+ T cells sorted from blood. The subset is: CD45RA-negative fraction. The rearrangement joins TRBV28 to TRBJ1-1; TRBD1 agrees at 10 bases. The DNA of the CDR3 is TGTGCCAGCAGTTCCCTCCAGATTCGGACAGGGGGAAAGACTGAAGCTTTCTTT. This codes for CASSSLQIRTGGKTEAFF.